Following are 5 T cell receptor beta chains from one sample sequenced in a study of technical replicates of blood from a few donors. Method: immunoSEQ multiplex PCR; TCRdb's copy keeps in-frame clones and lacks some. The sample lists about 66,000 clones; 85% to 90% were seen once. Source material: PBMCs. The receptor set was obtained from a human donor in good health. Some clones in this sample may be carry-over from other donors' samples.

The chain has TRBV11-2 and TRBJ2-7; 7 bases are shared with TRBD2. This CDR3 comprises 13 residues. Trimming cost V 5 bases and J 12 bases; bases outside gene matches: 13. Germline CDR1 and CDR2: SGHAT and FQNNGV. CDR3 in amino acids: CASSSTGTTNVYF. The CDR3 DNA reads as TGTGCCAGCAGCAGCACCGGGACTACAAATGTGTACTTC.

The V gene is TRBV11-1, the J gene TRBJ2-7; D unclear. V lost 2 bases to trimming and J lost 0 bases, with 14 bases between them. This CDR3 comprises 16 residues. Germline V gene sequence: CDR1 SGHAT, CDR2 FQDESV (reference sequence). The CDR3 region is CASSLNLAQSSYEQYF. CDR3 sequence (DNA): TGTGCCAGCAGCTTAAATTTAGCTCAGAGCTCCTACGAGCAGTACTTC.

The rearrangement links TRBV7-8 to TRBJ2-5; 7 positions agree with TRBD1. J was trimmed by 4 bases and V by 7 bases; bases with no gene match: 15. Germline V CDR1 and CDR2: SGHVS, FQNEAQ. This CDR3 region has 16 residues. This CDR3 is CASINPYRGMRETQYF. The DNA for the CDR3 is TGTGCCAGCATCAATCCCTACAGGGGTATGAGAGAGACCCAGTACTTC.

V gene TRBV4-3 combines with J gene TRBJ2-7; 13 nucleotides agree with TRBD2. Per germline, CDR1 LGHNA and CDR2 YSLEER. This CDR3 has 16 amino acids. The trim removed 4 bases at V and 5 bases at J, leaving 8 bases unmatched. The CDR3 here is CASSPFGLAGVNEQYF. CDR3 DNA sequence: TGCGCCAGCAGCCCCTTTGGACTAGCGGGAGTCAACGAGCAGTACTTC.

The chain couples TRBV6-5 to TRBJ2-5; perhaps TRBD2 as D (6 bases). The CDR3 extends over 11 amino acids. V was trimmed by 5 bases and J by 7 bases, leaving 8 bases between them. The V gene's germline CDR1 is MNHEY and CDR2 SVGAGI. This CDR3 reads CASSDGGTQYF. CDR3 DNA: TGTGCCAGCAGTGACGGGGGGACCCAGTACTTC.